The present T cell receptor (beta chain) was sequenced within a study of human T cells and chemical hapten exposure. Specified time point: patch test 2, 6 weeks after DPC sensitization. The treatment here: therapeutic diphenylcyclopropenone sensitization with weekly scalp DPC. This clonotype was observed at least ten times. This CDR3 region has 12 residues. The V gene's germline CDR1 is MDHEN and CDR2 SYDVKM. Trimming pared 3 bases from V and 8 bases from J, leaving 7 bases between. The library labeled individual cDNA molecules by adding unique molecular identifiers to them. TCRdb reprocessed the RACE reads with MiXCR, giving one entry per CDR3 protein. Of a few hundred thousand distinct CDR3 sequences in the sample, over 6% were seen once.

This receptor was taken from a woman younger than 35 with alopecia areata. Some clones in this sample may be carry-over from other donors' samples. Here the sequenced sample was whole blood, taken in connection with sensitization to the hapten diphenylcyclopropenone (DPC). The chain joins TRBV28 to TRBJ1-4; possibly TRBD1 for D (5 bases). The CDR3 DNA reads TGTGCCAGCAGTTTCGGGGGGGAAAAACTGTTTTTT. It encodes CASSFGGEKLFF.